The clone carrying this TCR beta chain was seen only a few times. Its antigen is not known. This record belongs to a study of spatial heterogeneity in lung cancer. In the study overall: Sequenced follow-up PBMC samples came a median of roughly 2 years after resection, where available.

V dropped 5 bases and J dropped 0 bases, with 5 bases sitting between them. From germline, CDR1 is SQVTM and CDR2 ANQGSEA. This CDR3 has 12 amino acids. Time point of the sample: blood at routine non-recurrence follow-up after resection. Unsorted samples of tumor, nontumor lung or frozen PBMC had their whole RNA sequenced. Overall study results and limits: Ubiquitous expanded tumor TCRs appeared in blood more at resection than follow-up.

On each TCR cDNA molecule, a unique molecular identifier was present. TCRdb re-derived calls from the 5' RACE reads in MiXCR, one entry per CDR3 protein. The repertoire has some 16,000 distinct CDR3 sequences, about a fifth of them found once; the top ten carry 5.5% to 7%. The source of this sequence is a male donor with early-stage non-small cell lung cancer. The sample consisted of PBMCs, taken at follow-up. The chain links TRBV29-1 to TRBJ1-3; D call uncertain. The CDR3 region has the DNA TGCAGCGTTCTTCACTCTGGAAACACCATATATTTT. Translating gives CSVLHSGNTIYF. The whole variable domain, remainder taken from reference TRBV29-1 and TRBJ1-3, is SAVISQKPSRDICQRGTSLTIQCQVDSQVTMMFWYRQQPGQSLTLIATANQGSEATYESGFVIDKFPISRPNLTFSTLTVSNMSPEDSSIYLCSVLHSGNTIYFGEGSWLTVV.